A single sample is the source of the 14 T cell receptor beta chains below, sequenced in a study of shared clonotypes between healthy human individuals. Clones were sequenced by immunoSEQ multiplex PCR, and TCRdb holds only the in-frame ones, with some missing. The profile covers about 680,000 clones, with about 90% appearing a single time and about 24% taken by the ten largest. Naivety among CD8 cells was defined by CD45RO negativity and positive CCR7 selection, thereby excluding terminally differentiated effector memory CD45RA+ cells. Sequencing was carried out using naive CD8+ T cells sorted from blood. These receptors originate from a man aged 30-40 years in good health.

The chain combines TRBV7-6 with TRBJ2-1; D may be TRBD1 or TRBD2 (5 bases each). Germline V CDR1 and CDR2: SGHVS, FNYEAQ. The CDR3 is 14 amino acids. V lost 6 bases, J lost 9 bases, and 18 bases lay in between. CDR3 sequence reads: CASRGQGPRGEQFF. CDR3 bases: TGTGCCAGCAGGGGGCAGGGTCCTCGGGGTGAGCAGTTCTTC.

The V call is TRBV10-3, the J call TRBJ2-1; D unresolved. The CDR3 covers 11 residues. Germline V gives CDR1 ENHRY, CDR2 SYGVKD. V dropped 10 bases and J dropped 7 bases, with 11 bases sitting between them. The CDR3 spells CATWASNEQFF. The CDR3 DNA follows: TGTGCCACGTGGGCCTCGAATGAGCAGTTCTTC.

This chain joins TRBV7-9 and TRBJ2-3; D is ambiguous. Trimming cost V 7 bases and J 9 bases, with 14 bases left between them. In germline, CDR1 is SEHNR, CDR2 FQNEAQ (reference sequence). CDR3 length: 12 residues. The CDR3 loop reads CASTREARTQYF. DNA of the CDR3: TGTGCCAGCACCCGAGAGGCCCGGACGCAGTATTTT.

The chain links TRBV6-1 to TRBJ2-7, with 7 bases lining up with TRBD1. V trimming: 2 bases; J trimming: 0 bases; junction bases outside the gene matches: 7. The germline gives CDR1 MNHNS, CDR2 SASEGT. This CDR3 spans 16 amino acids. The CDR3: CASSEIGTVYSYEQYF. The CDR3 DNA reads TGTGCCAGCAGTGAAATAGGGACAGTGTACTCCTACGAGCAGTACTTC.

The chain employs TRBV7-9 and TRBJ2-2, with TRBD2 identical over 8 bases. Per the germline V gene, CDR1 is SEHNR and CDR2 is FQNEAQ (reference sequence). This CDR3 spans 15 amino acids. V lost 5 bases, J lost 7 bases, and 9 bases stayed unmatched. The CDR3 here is CASSPSAGAGGELFF. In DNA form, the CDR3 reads TGTGCCAGCAGCCCTTCAGCGGGAGCGGGCGGGGAGCTGTTTTTT.

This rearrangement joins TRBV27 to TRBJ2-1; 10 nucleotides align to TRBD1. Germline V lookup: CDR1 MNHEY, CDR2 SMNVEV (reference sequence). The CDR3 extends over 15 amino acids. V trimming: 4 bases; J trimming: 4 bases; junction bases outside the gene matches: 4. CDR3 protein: CASSSDRGPYNEQFF. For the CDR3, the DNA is TGTGCCAGCAGTTCCGACAGGGGGCCTTACAATGAGCAGTTCTTC.

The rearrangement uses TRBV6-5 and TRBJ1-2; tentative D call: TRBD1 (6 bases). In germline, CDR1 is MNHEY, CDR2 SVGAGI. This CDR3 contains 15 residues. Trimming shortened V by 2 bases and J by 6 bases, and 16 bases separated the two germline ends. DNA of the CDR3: TGTGCCAGCAGTTACAATGGGCAGGGACACGATGGCTACACCTTC. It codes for CASSYNGQGHDGYTF.

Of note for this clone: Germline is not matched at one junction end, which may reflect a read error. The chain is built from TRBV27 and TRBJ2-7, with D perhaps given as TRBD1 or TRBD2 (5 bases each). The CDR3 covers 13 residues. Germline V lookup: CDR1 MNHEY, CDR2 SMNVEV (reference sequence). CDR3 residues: CASSLYPGPPSHF. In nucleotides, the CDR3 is TGTGCCAGCAGTTTATACCCGGGGCCACCAAGCCACTTC.

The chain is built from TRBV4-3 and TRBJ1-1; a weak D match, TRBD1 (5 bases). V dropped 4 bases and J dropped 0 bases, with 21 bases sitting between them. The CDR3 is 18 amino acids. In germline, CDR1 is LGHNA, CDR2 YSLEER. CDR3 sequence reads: CASSRVAPGGGVNTEAFF. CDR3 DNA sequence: TGCGCCAGCAGCCGGGTCGCCCCGGGGGGGGGAGTGAACACTGAAGCTTTCTTT.

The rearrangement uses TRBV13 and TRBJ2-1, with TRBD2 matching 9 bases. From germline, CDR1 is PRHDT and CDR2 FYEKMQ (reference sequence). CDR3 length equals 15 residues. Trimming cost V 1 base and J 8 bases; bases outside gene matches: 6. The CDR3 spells CASSLEGSGGYEQFF. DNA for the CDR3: TGTGCCAGCAGCTTAGAGGGTAGCGGGGGATATGAGCAGTTCTTC. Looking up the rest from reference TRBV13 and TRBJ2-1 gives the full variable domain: AAGVIQSPRHLIKEKRETATLKCYPIPRHDTVYWYQQGPGQDPQFLISFYEKMQSDKGSIPDRFSAQQFSDYHSELNMSSLELGDSALYFCASSLEGSGGYEQFFGPGTRLTVL.

The chain's CDR3 is CSVEEGTETYEQYF. Here the CDR3 DNA reads TGCAGCGTTGAAGAAGGGACTGAAACCTACGAGCAGTACTTC. V usage is TRBV29-1 and J usage is TRBJ2-7; possible D gene TRBD2, 6 bases. Deletions cut 0 bases from V and 2 bases from J, with 11 bases between. The CDR3 has 14 amino acids. Germline V lookup: CDR1 SQVTM, CDR2 ANQGSEA.

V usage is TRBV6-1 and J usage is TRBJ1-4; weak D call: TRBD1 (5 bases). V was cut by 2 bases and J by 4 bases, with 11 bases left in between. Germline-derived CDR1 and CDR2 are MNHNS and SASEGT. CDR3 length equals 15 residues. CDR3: CASSESGGVNEKLFF. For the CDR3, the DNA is TGTGCCAGCAGTGAATCAGGAGGGGTTAATGAAAAACTGTTTTTT.

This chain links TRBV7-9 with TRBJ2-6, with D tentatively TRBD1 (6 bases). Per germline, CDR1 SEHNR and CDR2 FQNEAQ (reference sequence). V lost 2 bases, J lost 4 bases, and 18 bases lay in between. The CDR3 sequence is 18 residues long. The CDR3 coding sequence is TGTGCCAGCAGCTTAACCCGCCAGGGGCTACTAGGGGCCAACGTCCTGACTTTC. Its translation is CASSLTRQGLLGANVLTF. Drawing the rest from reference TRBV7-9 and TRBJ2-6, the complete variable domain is DTGVSQNPRHKITKRGQNVTFRCDPISEHNRLYWYRQTLGQGPEFLTYFQNEAQLEKSRLLSDRFSAERPKGSFSTLEIQRTEQGDSAMYLCASSLTRQGLLGANVLTFGAGSRLTVL.

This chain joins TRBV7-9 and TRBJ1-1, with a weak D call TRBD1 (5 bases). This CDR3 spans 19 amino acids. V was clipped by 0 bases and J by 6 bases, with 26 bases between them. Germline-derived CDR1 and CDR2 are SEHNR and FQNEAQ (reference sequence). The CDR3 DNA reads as TGTGCCAGCAGCTTAGCGTTTGGGGGAGGTATTGCCTGGGAGGCTGAAGCTTTCTTT. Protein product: CASSLAFGGGIAWEAEAFF. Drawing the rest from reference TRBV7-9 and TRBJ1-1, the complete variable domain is DTGVSQNPRHKITKRGQNVTFRCDPISEHNRLYWYRQTLGQGPEFLTYFQNEAQLEKSRLLSDRFSAERPKGSFSTLEIQRTEQGDSAMYLCASSLAFGGGIAWEAEAFFGQGTRLTVV.